This TCR beta chain originates from a study of shared clonotypes between healthy human individuals. J lost 0 bases, V lost 3 bases, and 5 bases had no gene match. The CDR3 is 16 amino acids. The germline CDR1 and CDR2 sequences are GTSNPN and SVGIG (reference sequence). Splitting of each subset's genomic DNA was done evenly across several immunoSEQ plates. Libraries were prepared by immunoSEQ multiplex PCR; TCRdb keeps only in-frame clonotypes and omits some of them. The data hold 2,500,000 or so clones, with just over 90% observed a single time. This clonotype was sampled from a man aged 18 to 29 in good health. Sequenced material: naive CD4+ T cells sorted from blood. Subset of the sample: CD45RA+ positively selected. The rearrangement links TRBV30 to TRBJ2-1, with 10 bases matching TRBD2. The CDR3 is CAWSLLAGASYNEQFF. DNA for the CDR3: TGTGCCTGGAGCCTTCTAGCGGGGGCCTCCTACAATGAGCAGTTCTTC. Using reference TRBV30 and TRBJ2-1 for the parts outside the CDR3, the full variable domain is SQTIHQWPATLVQPVGSPLSLECTVEGTSNPNLYWYRQAAGRGLQLLFYSVGIGQISSEVPQNLSASRPQDRQFILSSKKLLLSDSGFYLCAWSLLAGASYNEQFFGPGTRLTVL.